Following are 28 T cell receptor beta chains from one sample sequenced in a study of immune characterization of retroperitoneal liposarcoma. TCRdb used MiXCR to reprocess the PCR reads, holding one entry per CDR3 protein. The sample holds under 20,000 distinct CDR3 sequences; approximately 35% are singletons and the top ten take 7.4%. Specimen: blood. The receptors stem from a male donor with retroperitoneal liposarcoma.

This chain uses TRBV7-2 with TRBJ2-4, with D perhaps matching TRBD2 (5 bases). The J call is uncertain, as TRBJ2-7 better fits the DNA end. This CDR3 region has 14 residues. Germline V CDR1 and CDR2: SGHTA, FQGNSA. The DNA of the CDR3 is TGTGCCAGCAGCCCCACGGACGGGGTCTACGAGCAGTACTTC. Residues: CASSPTDGVYEQYF.

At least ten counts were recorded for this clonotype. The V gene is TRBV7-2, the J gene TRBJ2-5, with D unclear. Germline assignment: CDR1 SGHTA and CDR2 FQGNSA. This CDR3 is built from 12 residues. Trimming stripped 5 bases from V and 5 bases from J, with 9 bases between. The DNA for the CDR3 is TGTGCCAGCAGCGAAACTCGGGAGACCCAGTACTTC. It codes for CASSETRETQYF. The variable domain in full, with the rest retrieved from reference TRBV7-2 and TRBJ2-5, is GAGVSQSPSNKVTEKGKDVELRCDPISGHTALYWYRQSLGQGLEFLIYFQGNSAPDKSGLPSDRFSAERTGGSVSTLTIQRTQQEDSAVYLCASSETRETQYFGPGTRLLVL.

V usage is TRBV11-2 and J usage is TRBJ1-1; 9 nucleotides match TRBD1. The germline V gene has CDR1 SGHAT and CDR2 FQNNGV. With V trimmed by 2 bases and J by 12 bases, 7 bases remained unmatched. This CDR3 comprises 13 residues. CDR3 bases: TGTGCCAGCAGCTTACTCGGGACAGGGACGACTTTCTTT. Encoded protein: CASSLLGTGTTFF.

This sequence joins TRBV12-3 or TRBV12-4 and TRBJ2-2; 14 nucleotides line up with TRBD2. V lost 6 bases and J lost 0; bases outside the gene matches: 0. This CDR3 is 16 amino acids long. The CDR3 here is CASRGLAGANTGELFF. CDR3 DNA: TGTGCCAGCAGGGGACTAGCGGGAGCGAACACCGGGGAGCTGTTTTTT.

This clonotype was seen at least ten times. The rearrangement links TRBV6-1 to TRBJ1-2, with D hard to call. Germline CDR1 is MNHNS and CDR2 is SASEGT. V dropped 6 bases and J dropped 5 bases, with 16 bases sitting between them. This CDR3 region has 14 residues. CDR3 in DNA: TGTGCCAGCAGGCCTGGGTTGACACCGTATGGCTACACCTTC. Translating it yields CASRPGLTPYGYTF.

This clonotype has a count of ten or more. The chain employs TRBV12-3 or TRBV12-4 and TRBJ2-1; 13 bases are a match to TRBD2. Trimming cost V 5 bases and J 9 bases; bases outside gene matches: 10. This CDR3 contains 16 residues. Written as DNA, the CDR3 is TGTGCCAGCAGTACCCCGGGACTAGCGGGGATTGTTGAGCAGTTCTTC. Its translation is CASSTPGLAGIVEQFF.

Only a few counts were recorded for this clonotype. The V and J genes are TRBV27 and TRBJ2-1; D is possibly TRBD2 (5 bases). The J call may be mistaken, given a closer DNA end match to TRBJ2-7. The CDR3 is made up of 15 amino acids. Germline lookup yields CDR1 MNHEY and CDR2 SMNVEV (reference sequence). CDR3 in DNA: TGTGCCAGCAGTCTCACTCCTGGACTTAACTACGAGCAGTACTTC. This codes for CASSLTPGLNYEQYF.

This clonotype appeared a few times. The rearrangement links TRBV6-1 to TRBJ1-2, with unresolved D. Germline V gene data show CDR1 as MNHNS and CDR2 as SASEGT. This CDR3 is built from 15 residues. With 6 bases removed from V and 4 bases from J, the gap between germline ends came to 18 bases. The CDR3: CASSPPQRSGYGYTF. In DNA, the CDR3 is TGTGCCAGCAGCCCCCCCCAGCGATCCGGCTATGGCTACACCTTC.

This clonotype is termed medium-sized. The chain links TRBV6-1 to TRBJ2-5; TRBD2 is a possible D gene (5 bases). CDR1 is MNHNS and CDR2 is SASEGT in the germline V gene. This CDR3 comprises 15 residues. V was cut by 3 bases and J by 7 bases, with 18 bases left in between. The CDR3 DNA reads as TGTGCCAGCAGTGAGGAGATTAGCGCCTGGGGGACCCAGTACTTC. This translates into CASSEEISAWGTQYF.

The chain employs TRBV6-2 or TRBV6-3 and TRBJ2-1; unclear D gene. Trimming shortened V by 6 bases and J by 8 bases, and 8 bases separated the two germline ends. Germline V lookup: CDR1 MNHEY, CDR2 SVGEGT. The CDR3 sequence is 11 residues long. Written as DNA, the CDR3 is TGTGCCAGCAGCGATGGAGATGAGCAGTTCTTC. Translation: CASSDGDEQFF.

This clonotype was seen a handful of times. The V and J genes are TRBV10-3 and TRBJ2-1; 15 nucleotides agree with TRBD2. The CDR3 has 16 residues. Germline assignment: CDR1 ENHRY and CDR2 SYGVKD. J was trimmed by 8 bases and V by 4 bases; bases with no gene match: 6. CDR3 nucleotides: TGTGCCATCAGTGGGGGACTAGCGGGAGGCGTAGATGAGCAGTTCTTC. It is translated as CAISGGLAGGVDEQFF.

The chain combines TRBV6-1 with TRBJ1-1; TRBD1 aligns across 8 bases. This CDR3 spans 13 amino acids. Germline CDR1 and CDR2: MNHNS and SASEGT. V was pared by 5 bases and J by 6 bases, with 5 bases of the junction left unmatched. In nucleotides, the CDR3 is TGTGCCAGCAGTACACAGGGGGGGGCTGAAGCTTTCTTT. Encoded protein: CASSTQGGAEAFF.

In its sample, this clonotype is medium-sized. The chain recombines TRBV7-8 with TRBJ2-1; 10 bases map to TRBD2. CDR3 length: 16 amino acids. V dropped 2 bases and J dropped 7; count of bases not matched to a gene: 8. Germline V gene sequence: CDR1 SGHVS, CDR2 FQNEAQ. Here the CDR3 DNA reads TGTGCCAGCAGCTTACGTCCTAGCGGGAGTGGAAATGAGCAGTTCTTC. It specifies CASSLRPSGSGNEQFF.

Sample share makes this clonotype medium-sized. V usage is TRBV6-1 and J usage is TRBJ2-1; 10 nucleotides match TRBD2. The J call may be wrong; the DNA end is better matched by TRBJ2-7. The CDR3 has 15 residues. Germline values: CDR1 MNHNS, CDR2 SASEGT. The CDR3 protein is CASTSSLAGDNEQYF. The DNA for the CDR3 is TGTGCCAGCACAAGCTCGCTAGCGGGAGACAATGAGCAGTACTTC.

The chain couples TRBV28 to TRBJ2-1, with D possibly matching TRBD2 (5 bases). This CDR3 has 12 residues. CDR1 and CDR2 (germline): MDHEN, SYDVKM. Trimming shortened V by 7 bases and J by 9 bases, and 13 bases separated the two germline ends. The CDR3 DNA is TGTGCCAGCAATCCCCCCGAGGGTGAGCAGTTCTTC. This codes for CASNPPEGEQFF.

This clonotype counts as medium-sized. In DNA, the CDR3 is TGTGCCAGCAACCCGGGACTAGCAACCGGGGAGCTGTTTTTT. It is translated as CASNPGLATGELFF. This rearrangement joins TRBV7-2 to TRBJ2-2; 9 nucleotides match TRBD2. Germline V lookup: CDR1 SGHTA, CDR2 FQGNSA. The CDR3 extends over 14 amino acids. Losses at the gene ends were 7 bases for V and 5 bases for J; bases not matched to a gene: 5. The entire variable domain, with the rest obtained from reference TRBV7-2 and TRBJ2-2, is as follows: GAGVSQSPSNKVTEKGKDVELRCDPISGHTALYWYRQSLGQGLEFLIYFQGNSAPDKSGLPSDRFSAERTGGSVSTLTIQRTQQEDSAVYLCASNPGLATGELFFGEGSRLTVL.

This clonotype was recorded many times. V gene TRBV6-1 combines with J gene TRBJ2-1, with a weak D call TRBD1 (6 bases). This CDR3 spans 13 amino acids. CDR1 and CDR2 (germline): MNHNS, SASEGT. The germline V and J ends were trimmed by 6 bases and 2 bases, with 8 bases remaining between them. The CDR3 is CASRGGPYNEQFF. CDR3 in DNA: TGTGCCAGCAGAGGGGGTCCCTACAATGAGCAGTTCTTC.

CDR3 nucleotides: TGTGCCAGCAGTTACTTACGGGACAGCTACAATGAGCAGTTCTTC. Translation gives CASSYLRDSYNEQFF. This chain connects TRBV6-6 to TRBJ2-1, with TRBD1 identical over 7 bases. CDR1 and CDR2 from the germline V gene are MNHNY and SVGAGI (reference sequence). This CDR3 is 15 amino acids long. V lost 1 base to trimming and J lost 3 bases; unmatched junction nucleotides: 3.

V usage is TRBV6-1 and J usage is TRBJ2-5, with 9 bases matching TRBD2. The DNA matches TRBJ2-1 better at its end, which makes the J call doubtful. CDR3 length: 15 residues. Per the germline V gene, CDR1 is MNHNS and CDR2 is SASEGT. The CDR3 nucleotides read TGTGCCAGCGGGACCGGGGCGGGGGGGACCTACGCGCAGTTCTTC. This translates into CASGTGAGGTYAQFF.

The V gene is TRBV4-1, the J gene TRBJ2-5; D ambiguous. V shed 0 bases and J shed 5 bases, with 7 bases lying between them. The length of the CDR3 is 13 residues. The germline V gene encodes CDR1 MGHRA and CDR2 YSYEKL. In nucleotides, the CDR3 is TGCGCCAGCAGCCAAGATAAACCGGAGACCCAGTACTTC. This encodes CASSQDKPETQYF.

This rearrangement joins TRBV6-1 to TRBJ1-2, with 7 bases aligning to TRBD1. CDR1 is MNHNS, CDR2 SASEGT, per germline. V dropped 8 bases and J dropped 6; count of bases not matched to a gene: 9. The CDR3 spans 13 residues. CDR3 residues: CASLDETGHGYTF. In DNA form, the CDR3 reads TGTGCCAGCTTAGATGAGACAGGGCATGGCTACACCTTC.

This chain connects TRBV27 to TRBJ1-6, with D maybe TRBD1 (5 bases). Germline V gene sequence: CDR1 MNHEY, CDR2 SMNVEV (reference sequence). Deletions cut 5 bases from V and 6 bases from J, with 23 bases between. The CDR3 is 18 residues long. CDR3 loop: CASSTYFPGGTVNSPLHF. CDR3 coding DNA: TGTGCCAGCAGTACATACTTCCCCGGGGGGACGGTTAATTCACCCCTCCACTTT.

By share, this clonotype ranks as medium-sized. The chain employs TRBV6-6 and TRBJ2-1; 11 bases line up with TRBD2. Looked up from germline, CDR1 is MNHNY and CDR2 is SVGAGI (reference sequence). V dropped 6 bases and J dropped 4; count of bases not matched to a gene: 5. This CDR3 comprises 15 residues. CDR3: CASRYTSGSYNEQFF. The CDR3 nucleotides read TGTGCCAGCAGGTACACTAGCGGGAGTTACAATGAGCAGTTCTTC.

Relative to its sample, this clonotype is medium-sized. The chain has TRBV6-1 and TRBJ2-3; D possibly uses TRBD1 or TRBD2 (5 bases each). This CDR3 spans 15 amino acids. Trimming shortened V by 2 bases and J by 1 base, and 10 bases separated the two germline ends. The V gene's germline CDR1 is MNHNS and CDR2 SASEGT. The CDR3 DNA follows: TGTGCCAGCAGTGAAACCGTGGGGGGCACAGATACGCAGTATTTT. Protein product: CASSETVGGTDTQYF.

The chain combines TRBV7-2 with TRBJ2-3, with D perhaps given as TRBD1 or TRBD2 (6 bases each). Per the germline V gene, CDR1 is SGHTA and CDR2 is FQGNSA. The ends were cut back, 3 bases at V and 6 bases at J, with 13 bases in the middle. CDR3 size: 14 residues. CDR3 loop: CASSLVGGRDTQYF. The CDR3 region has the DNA TGTGCCAGCAGCTTGGTGGGGGGCAGGGATACGCAGTATTTT. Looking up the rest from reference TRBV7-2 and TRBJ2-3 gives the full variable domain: GAGVSQSPSNKVTEKGKDVELRCDPISGHTALYWYRQSLGQGLEFLIYFQGNSAPDKSGLPSDRFSAERTGGSVSTLTIQRTQQEDSAVYLCASSLVGGRDTQYFGPGTRLTVL.

CDR3 in DNA: TGCAGTGCTAGGTGGGACAAGCACACCGGGGAGCTGTTTTTT. Translated: CSARWDKHTGELFF. The chain employs TRBV20-1 and TRBJ2-2; possible D gene TRBD1, 6 bases. From germline, CDR1 is DFQATT and CDR2 SNEGSKA (reference sequence). The CDR3 extends over 14 amino acids. V was clipped by 3 bases and J by 3 bases, with 11 bases between them.

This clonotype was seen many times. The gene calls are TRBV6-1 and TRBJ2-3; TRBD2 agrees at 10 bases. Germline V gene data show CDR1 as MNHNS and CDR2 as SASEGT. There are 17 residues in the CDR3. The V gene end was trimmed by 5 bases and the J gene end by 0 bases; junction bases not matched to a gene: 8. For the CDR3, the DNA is TGTGCCAGCAGTTCTAGCGGGGGCACCCTCAGCACAGATACGCAGTATTTT. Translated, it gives CASSSSGGTLSTDTQYF.

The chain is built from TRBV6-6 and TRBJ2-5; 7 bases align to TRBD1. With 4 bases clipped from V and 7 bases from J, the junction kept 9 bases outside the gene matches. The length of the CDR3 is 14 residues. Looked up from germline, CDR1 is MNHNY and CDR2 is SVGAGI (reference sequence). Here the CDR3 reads CASSSTTGPGTQYF. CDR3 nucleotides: TGTGCCAGCAGTTCTACGACAGGGCCGGGGACCCAGTACTTC.